This TCR beta chain was sequenced during a study of tumor and adjacent non-tumor tissue in lung cancer (dated by TCRdb to about 2018). About the investigation overall: By cancer type, the cohort comprised some 13 adenocarcinoma patients, 2 squamous cell carcinoma patients and 1 small cell lung cancer patient. A total of 95 million to 150 million productive TCRbeta reads were generated by sequencing, corresponding to an average of roughly 4 million reads per sample. Ages among the roughly 15 patients ranged from roughly 31 to 76 years, there were around ten men and 5 women, and disease was at TNM stage I to III. The study compared bulk TCRbeta repertoires between lung tumor tissue and matched distant non-tumor lung tissue from around 16 lung cancer patients. A few dozen paired specimens, one tumor and one normal lung sample per patient, were profiled by TCRbeta CDR3 sequencing. The investigation overall reported the following: Significantly higher TCR diversity (inverse Simpson) was observed in tumor tissue than in normal lung tissue (around 450 vs 150, P = 0.0075, Mann-Whitney U test). Because peripheral blood was not sequenced, the blood TCRbeta repertoires of the lung cancer patients in the study went unexamined. The top 100 clones accounted for a significantly larger cumulative portion of the repertoire in normal lung than in tumor tissue. Significantly higher TCR diversity was found in younger patients, and higher tumor TCR diversity was associated with shorter overall and disease-free survival. Neither the sequencing platform nor unique molecular identifiers are named or mentioned anywhere in the methods. The cohort had only around 14 patients, and the authors noted that larger samples and more detailed clinical data are needed.

RNA was extracted from bulk unsorted tissue and checked for quality with a NanoDrop ND-1000 and an Agilent 2100. Donors were newly diagnosed lung cancer patients admitted for thoracic surgery in China between August and November 2014, without prior chemotherapy. Anyone who had undergone radiotherapy or chemotherapy before, or who had another cancer at the same time, was left out of the study. Pieces of surgical tissue measuring about 1-2.1 cm3 were kept in RNAlater solution and held at -80 degrees C until needed. Ends included, the CDR3 has 14 residues. Left in the record is the CDR3 DNA by itself, 42 bases read in frame from the first base. Reading the germline V gene (reference sequence) gives CDR1 GTSNPN and CDR2 SVGIG. Relative to germline, V is 4 bases shorter and J is 7 bases shorter, with 14 bases between their ends. With regard to this clonotype: It has no known antigen specificity. This may arise from a read error, as a much more abundant clone is one base away. This is likely a read error, given that the CDR3 carries no conserved phenylalanine or tryptophan at its end.

Library creation used multiplex PCR. The reads were generated on an Illumina HiSeq 2500. Following protocols modified from ARM-PCR, the researchers constructed TCRbeta libraries through three rounds of nested PCR with primers (Table S4). PCR products of 200-500 bp were gel-excised and purified with the QIAquick gel extraction kit before sequencing. For the original study's pipeline: Reads were cleaned with Trimmomatic, merged with FLASH into complete CDR3 sequences, and assigned to V(D)J germline segments with MiTCR. VDJtools was used to compute clonal diversity as the inverse Simpson's index. Productive reads were defined as in-frame sequences without a premature stop codon. The public reads were quality trimmed at Q25 with fastp and then assembled into clones with MiXCR by TCRdb, keeping productive beta chains. Each record represents a unique CDR3 protein, reported with the most common genes and DNA among its rows. The V and J calls shown here were made by TCRdb, not taken from the authors' results. The sample yields approximately 79,000 distinct CDR3 sequences; about 61% were counted once. Roughly 15% of the sample is held by the ten biggest clonotypes.

This chain joins TRBV30 to TRBJ1-6; a weak D assignment points to TRBD1 (5 bases agree). This clonotype was sampled from a man aged 65 to 79 with non-small cell lung cancer. What was sequenced was lung tumor tissue. At the DNA level, the sequence is TGTGCCTGGAAATTTGGGGCTTCGAATTCACCCCTCCACTTA. The encoded protein is CAWKFGASNSPLHL.